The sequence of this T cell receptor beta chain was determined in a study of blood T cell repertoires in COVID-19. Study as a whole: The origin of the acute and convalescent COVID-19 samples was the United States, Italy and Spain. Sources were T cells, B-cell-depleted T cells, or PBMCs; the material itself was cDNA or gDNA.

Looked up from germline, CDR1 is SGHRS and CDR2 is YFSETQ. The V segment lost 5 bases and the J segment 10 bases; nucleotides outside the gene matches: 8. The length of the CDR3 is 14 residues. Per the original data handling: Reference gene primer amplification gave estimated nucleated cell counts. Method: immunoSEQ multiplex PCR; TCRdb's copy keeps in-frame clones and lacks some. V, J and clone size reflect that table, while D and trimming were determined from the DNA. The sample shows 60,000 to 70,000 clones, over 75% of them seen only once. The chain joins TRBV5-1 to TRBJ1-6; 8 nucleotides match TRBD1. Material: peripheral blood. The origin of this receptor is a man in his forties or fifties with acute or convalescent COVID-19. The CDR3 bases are TGCGCCAGCAGACGACAGGGGAGGGCCTCACCCCTCCACTTT. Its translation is CASRRQGRASPLHF.